What follows is one T cell receptor (beta chain) and its context. Its target antigen remains unknown. There are no base qualities to consult, and no much larger clone falls within one base. This specimen comes from a study of blood T cell repertoires in COVID-19 (TCRdb year 2020). Regarding the complete study: Samples from collaborators originated in the United States, Italy and Spain and spanned both the acute and convalescent phases of COVID-19. Where available, HLA class I and class II types were obtained from metadata supplied by the sample provider rather than from assay-based typing. Samples came from the ongoing ImmuneRACE study (first 160 participants) plus 1,254 subjects from 6 global collaborators. Subjects who had been exposed to COVID-19, were actively infected with it, or had recovered from it provided the deeply sampled blood TCRbeta repertoires that made up the dataset. The repertoires were released in a freely available public database meant as a resource for research on the immune response to SARS-CoV-2. The material from the prospective study consisted of cDNA or gDNA derived from T cells, B-cell-depleted T cells, or PBMCs. Sample metadata almost always included a de-identified subject ID, COVID-19 status, age in years and sex.

Trimming leaves V shorter by 4 bases and J shorter by 5 bases, with the junction holding 9 bases beyond the gene matches. Reading the germline V gene gives CDR1 SGHRS and CDR2 YFSETQ. The CDR3 measures 15 amino acids from cysteine to phenylalanine. Just CDR3 DNA is preserved here, 45 bases in frame from base 1. The immunoSEQ Assay, a bias-controlled multiplex PCR, was used to amplify TCRbeta CDR3 regions from genomic DNA. Per the authors' processing: The number of nucleated cells in each sample was estimated from the amplification of reference gene primers within the assay. To quantify the absolute abundance of each unique TCRbeta CDR3 rearrangement, sequence reads were collapsed and filtered. For each sample, productive Simpson clonality was calculated as the square root of Simpson's diversity index across productive rearrangements. TCRdb obtained this table from immuneACCESS and retained in-frame rearrangements with V and J assigned. These tables miss some clones; where compared with another copy, unresolved V genes account for less than half of the shortfall, and the remainder is unexplained. The V and J calls and the clone size are those of that table, but D and trimming were determined from the DNA. The table for this sample lists around 72,000 clones; 70% to 90% of them were counted only once. 18% of the sample goes to the ten largest clones.

The collaborating institutions used their own protocols to collect whole blood in K2EDTA tubes. For TCRbeta analysis, collaborators shipped samples in one of three forms: frozen whole blood, isolated PBMCs, or DNA extracted from either of those sample types. Overall study outcomes, separate from this receptor: The amount of clinical and demographic metadata varied by source and participant and was provided uncurated.

The sequenced sample was peripheral blood. The receptor was isolated from a woman older than 75 with acute or convalescent COVID-19. The sequence joins TRBV5-1 to TRBJ2-5, and TRBD2 aligns with 9 junction nucleotides. The CDR3: CASSPGLAFGETQYF. The nucleotide sequence reads TGCGCCAGCAGCCCTGGACTAGCGTTTGGGGAGACCCAGTACTTC.